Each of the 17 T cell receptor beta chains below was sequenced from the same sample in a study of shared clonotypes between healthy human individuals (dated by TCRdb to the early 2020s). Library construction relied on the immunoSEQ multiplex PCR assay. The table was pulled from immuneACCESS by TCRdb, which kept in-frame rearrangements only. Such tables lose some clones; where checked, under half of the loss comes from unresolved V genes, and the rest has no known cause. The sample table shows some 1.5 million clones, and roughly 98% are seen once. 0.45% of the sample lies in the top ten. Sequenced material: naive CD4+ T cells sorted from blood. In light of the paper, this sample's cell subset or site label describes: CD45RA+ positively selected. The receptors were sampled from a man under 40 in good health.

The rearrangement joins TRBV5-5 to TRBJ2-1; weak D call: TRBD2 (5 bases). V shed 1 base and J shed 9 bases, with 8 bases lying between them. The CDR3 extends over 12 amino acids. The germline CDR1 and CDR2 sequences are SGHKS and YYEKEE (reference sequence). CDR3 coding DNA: TGTGCCAGCAGCTTGATGAGCGGTGAGCAGTTCTTC. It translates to CASSLMSGEQFF. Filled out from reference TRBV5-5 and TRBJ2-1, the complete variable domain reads DAGVTQSPTHLIKTRGQQVTLRCSPISGHKSVSWYQQVLGQGPQFIFQYYEKEERGRGNFPDRFSARQFPNYSSELNVNALLLGDSALYLCASSLMSGEQFFGPGTRLTVL.

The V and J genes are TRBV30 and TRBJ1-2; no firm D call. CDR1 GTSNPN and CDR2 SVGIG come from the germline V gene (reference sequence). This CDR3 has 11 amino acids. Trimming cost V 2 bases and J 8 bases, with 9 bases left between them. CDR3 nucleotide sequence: TGTGCCTGGAGTAAAGAACGGGGCTACACCTTC. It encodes CAWSKERGYTF.

The CDR3 reads CASSLITNTDTQYF. The CDR3 DNA reads as TGCGCCAGCAGCTTGATTACCAACACAGATACGCAGTATTTT. J is TRBJ2-3 and V is TRBV5-1, with D uncertain. Germline CDR1 and CDR2: SGHRS and YFSETQ. The CDR3 has 14 residues. Trimming removed 1 base at V and 2 bases at J, with 8 bases between. Looking up the rest from reference TRBV5-1 and TRBJ2-3 gives the full variable domain: KAGVTQTPRYLIKTRGQQVTLSCSPISGHRSVSWYQQTPGQGLQFLFEYFSETQRNKGNFPGRFSGRQFSNSRSEMNVSTLELGDSALYLCASSLITNTDTQYFGPGTRLTVL.

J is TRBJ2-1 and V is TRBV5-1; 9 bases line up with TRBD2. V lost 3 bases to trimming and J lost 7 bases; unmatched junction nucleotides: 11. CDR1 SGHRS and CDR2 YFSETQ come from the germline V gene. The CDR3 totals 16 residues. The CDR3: CASSSELLAGTNEQFF. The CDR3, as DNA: TGCGCCAGCAGCTCGGAGCTCCTAGCGGGGACAAATGAGCAGTTCTTC.

The CDR3 nucleotides are TGCGCCAGCAGCTACCAGACTAGCGGGAGGGACAATGAGCAGTTCTTC. This encodes CASSYQTSGRDNEQFF. V is TRBV5-1 and J is TRBJ2-1, with 14 bases identical to TRBD2. Losses at the gene ends were 3 bases for V and 5 bases for J; bases not matched to a gene: 4. The CDR3 totals 16 residues. CDR1 and CDR2 (germline): SGHRS, YFSETQ.

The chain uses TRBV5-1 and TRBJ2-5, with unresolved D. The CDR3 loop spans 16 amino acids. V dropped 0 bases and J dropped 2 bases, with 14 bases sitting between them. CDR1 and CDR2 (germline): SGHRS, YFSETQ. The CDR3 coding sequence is TGCGCCAGCAGCTTGGGGGCCGTCGGCGTACAAGAGACCCAGTACTTC. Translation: CASSLGAVGVQETQYF.

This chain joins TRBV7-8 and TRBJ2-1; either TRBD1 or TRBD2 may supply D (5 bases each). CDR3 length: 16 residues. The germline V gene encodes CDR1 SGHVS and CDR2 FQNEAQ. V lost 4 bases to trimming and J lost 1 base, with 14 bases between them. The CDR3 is CASSSQGLASYNEQFF. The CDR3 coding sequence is TGTGCCAGCAGCTCCCAGGGTTTAGCGTCCTACAATGAGCAGTTCTTC.

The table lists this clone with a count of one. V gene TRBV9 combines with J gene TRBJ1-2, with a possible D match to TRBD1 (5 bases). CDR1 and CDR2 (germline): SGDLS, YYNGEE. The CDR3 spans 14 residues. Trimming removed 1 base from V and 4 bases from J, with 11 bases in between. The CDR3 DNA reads TGTGCCAGCAGCGTACCGGGGGGTTCCTATGGCTACACCTTC. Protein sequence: CASSVPGGSYGYTF.

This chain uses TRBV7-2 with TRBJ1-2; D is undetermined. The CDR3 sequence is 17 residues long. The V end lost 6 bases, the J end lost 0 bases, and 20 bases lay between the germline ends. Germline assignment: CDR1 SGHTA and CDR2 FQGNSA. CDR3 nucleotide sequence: TGTGCCAGCAGTCCAGCTGGGGTTGTACTCGCTAACTATGGCTACACCTTC. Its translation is CASSPAGVVLANYGYTF.

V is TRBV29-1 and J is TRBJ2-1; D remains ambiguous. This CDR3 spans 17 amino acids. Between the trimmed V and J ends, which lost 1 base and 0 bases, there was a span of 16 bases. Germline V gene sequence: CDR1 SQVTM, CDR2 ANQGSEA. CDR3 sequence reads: CSVEGFKAVSSYNEQFF. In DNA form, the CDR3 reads TGCAGCGTTGAAGGATTCAAGGCGGTTAGCTCCTACAATGAGCAGTTCTTC.

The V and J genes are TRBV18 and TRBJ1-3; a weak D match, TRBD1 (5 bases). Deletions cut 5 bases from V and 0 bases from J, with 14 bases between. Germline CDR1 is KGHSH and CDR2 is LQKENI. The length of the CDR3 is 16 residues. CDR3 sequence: CASSTRTGFSGNTIYF. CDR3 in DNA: TGTGCCAGCTCAACACGTACAGGATTCTCTGGAAACACCATATATTTT.

The CDR3 DNA reads TGTGCCAGCAGTTTATGGGGGGGGCGGATCACTGAAGCTTTCTTT. Translated, it gives CASSLWGGRITEAFF. The J gene is TRBJ1-1, the V gene TRBV27; D possibly corresponds to TRBD1 (6 bases). This CDR3 is built from 15 residues. CDR1 MNHEY and CDR2 SMNVEV come from the germline V gene (reference sequence). V shed 1 base and J shed 4 bases, with 13 bases lying between them.

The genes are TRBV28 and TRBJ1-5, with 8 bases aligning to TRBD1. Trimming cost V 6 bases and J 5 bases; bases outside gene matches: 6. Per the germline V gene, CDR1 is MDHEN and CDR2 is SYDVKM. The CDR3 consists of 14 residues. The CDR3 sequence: CASRGQVSYQPQHF. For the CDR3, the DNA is TGTGCCAGCAGGGGACAGGTTTCCTATCAGCCCCAGCATTTT.

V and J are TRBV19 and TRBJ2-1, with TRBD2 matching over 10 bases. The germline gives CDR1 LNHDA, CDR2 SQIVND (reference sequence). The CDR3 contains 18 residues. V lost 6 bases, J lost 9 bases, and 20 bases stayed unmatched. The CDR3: CASSVLAGFSDSPREQFF. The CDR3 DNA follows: TGTGCCAGTAGCGTACTAGCGGGATTTTCTGACTCGCCCCGTGAGCAGTTCTTC.

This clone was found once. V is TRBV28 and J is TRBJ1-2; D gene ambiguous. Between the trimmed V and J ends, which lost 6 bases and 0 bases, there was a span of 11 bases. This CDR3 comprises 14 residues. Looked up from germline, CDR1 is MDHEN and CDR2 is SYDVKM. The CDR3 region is CASSIVSANYGYTF. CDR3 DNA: TGTGCCAGCAGCATCGTATCGGCTAACTATGGCTACACCTTC.

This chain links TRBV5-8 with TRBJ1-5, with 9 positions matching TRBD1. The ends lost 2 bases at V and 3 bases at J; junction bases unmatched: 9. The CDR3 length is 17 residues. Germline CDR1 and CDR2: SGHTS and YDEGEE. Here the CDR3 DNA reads TGTGCCAGCAGCTTTTCACAAGGGACAGGGATCAATCAGCCCCAGCATTTT. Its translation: CASSFSQGTGINQPQHF.

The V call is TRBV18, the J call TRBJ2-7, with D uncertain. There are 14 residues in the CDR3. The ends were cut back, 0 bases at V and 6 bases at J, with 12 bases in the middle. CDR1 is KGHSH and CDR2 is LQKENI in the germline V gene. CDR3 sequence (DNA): TGTGCCAGCTCACCACCCCAGAACGCTGTCGAGCAGTACTTC. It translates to CASSPPQNAVEQYF.